This TCR beta chain was observed in a study of cytomegalovirus exposure and HLA in healthy donors. Study-level information: Early on, a data release was issued that held roughly 84 million unique TCRs from HLA-typed donors.

Vbeta (60) and Jbeta (13) primers were used in the PCR. The assay was immunoSEQ multiplex PCR, and TCRdb's table has in-frame clones only and misses some. The repertoire consists of some 170,000 clones, with around 81% occurring once and the leading ten covering approximately 4.4%. Study conclusions and caveats: The CMV antigen specificity of a few CMV-associated chains was confirmed through in vitro analysis.

The germline gives CDR1 MNHEY, CDR2 SVGAGI. The V gene lost 2 bases and the J gene lost 3 bases, with 14 bases spanning the gap. This CDR3 has 15 residues. With respect to this clone: Its antigen is still unknown.

The sequenced material came from PBMCs. The source of this sequence is a woman between 18 and 29 years old in good health and CMV-seropositive. The chain employs TRBV6-5 and TRBJ2-7; D may be TRBD2 (5 bases). The CDR3 DNA sequence: TGTGCCAGCAGTTACGGGGTTGGGGAGTACTACGAGCAGTACTTC. The encoded protein is CASSYGVGEYYEQYF.